The sample holds one count of the clone carrying this TCR beta chain. The antigen is unknown. This record comes from a study of PD-1 blockade in classical Hodgkin lymphoma. General study results and limits: Complete responders started with a diversity level that resembled newly diagnosed patients at baseline.

The time point is: cycle 4 day 1 (C4D1), after five to seven weeks of nivolumab. Patients all relapsed after autologous stem cell transplantation, and there was variation in brentuximab vedotin exposure. Sequencing was performed with immunoSEQ multiplex PCR; in TCRdb, only in-frame clones are kept and a portion is missing. The sample lists some 13,000 clones, about 82% occurring once. This CDR3 is 16 amino acids long. Germline V gene data show CDR1 as SNHLY and CDR2 as FYNNEI. V lost 0 bases and J 0 bases, leaving 8 bases between the germline ends. The gene calls are TRBV2 and TRBJ1-4; D not resolved. This sequence was found in a human donor with classical Hodgkin lymphoma. This material consisted of peripheral blood mononuclear cells (PBMCs), taken before the fourth cycle of nivolumab. CDR3 amino acids: CASSEAARTTNEKLFF. The CDR3, as DNA: TGTGCCAGCAGTGAAGCGGCAAGGACAACTAATGAAAAACTGTTTTTT.